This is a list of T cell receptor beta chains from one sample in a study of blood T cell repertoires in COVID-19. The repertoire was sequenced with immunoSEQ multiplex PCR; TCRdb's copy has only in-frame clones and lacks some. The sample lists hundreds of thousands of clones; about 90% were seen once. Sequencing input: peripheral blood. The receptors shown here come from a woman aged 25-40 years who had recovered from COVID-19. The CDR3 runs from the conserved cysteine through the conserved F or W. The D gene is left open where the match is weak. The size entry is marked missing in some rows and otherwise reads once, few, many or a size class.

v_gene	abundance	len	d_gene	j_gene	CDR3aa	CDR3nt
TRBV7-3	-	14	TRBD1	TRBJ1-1	CASSLQGAGTEAFF	TGTGCCAGCAGCCTACAGGGGGCAGGAACTGAAGCTTTCTTT
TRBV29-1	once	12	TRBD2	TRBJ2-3	CSWGGSTDTQYF	TGCAGCTGGGGGGGTAGCACAGATACGCAGTATTTT
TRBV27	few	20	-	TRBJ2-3	CASSSSTGTSLRGSTDTQYF	-
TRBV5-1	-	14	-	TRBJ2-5	CASSPRTPQETQYF	TGCGCCAGCAGCCCAAGGACTCCCCAAGAGACCCAGTACTTC
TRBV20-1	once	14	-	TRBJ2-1	CSASSLEGYNEQFF	TGCAGTGCTAGTAGTTTGGAGGGCTACAATGAGCAGTTCTTC
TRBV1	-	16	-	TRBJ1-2	CTSSQDFAGKNYGYTF	TGCACCAGCAGCCAAGATTTTGCAGGGAAAAATTATGGCTACACCTTC
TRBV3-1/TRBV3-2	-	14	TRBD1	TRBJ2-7	CASSLLDRAYEQYF	TGTGCCAGCAGCCTCCTGGACAGGGCCTACGAGCAGTACTTC
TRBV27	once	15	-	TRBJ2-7	CASSPETTGRGEQYF	TGTGCCAGCAGCCCAGAAACGACAGGTCGGGGCGAGCAGTACTTC
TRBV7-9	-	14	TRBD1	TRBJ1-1	CASSPNRGDTEAFF	TGTGCCAGCAGCCCCAACAGGGGTGACACTGAAGCTTTCTTT
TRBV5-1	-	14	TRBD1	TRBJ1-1	CASSLIEGATEAFF	TGCGCCAGCAGCTTGATAGAGGGGGCCACTGAAGCTTTCTTT
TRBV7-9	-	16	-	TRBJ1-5	CASSPALGGGHQPQHF	TGTGCCAGCAGCCCTGCGTTGGGGGGAGGGCATCAGCCCCAGCATTTT
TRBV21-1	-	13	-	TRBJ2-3	CASPSPITDTQYF	TGTGCCAGCCCCTCTCCTATCACAGATACGCAGTATTTT
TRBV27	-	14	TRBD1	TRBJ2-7	CASSLGTGQYEQYF	TGTGCCAGCAGTTTAGGGACAGGGCAATACGAGCAGTACTTC
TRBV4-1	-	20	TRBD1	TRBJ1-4	CASNQPPGTGGVMANEKLFF	TGCGCCAGCAACCAACCTCCCGGGACAGGGGGCGTAATGGCTAATGAAAAACTGTTTTTT
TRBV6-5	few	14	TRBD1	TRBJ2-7	CASSYLGQDYEQYF	TGTGCCAGCAGTTACTTGGGACAGGACTACGAGCAGTACTTC
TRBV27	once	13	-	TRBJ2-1	CASSRDSINEQFF	TGTGCCAGCAGTCGCGACAGCATCAATGAGCAGTTCTTC
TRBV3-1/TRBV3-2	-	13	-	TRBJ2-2	CASSQPGIGELFF	TGTGCCAGCAGCCAACCGGGAATCGGGGAGCTGTTTTTT
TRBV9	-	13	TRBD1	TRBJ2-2	CASETGGGGELFF	TGTGCCAGCGAAACAGGGGGCGGCGGGGAGCTGTTTTTT
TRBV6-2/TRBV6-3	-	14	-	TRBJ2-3	CASSYFTSTDTQYF	TGTGCCAGCAGTTACTTCACTAGCACAGATACGCAGTATTTT
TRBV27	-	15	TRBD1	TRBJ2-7	CASSLDGDRGREQYF	TGTGCCAGCAGTTTAGACGGGGACAGGGGTCGCGAGCAGTACTTC
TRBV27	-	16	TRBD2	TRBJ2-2	CASSPGDYLNTGELFF	TGTGCCAGCAGTCCCGGGGACTACCTGAACACCGGGGAGCTGTTTTTT
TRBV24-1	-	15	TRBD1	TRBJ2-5	CATSSGQGLQETQYF	TGTGCCACCAGTTCCGGACAGGGTTTACAAGAGACCCAGTACTTC
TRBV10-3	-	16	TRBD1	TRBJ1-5	CAISESAGQGAQPQHF	TGTGCCATCAGTGAGTCTGCGGGACAGGGGGCTCAGCCCCAGCATTTT
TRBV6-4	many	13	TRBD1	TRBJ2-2	CASSGQGTGELFF	TGTGCCAGCAGTGGACAGGGCACCGGGGAGCTGTTTTTT
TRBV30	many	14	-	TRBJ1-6	CAWSPGGLGSPLHF	TGTGCCTGGAGCCCTGGGGGGTTAGGTTCACCCCTCCACTTT
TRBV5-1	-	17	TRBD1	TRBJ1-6	CASSLAMDRGKNSPLHF	TGCGCCAGCAGCTTGGCAATGGACAGGGGTAAAAATTCACCCCTCCACTTT
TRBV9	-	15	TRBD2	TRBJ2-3	CASSVTSGTLDTQYF	TGTGCCAGCAGCGTGACTAGCGGGACCTTAGATACGCAGTATTTT
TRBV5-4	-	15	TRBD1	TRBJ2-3	CASSLMDRVTDTQYF	TGTGCCAGCAGCTTGATGGACAGGGTAACAGATACGCAGTATTTT
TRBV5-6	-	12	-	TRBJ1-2	CASSSQGPGYTF	TGTGCCAGCAGCTCACAGGGTCCTGGCTACACCTTC
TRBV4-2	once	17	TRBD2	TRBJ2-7	CASSQDYGRGDPYEQYF	TGTGCCAGCAGCCAAGATTATGGGCGGGGGGATCCCTACGAGCAGTACTTC
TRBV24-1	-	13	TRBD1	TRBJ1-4	CATSDPDRGELFF	TGTGCCACCAGTGACCCGGACAGGGGAGAACTGTTTTTT
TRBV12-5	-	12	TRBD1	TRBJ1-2	CASGYTGQVRTF	TGTGCTAGTGGTTACACAGGACAGGTTAGGACCTTC
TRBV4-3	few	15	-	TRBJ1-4	CASSQNSATNEKLFF	TGCGCCAGCAGCCAAAACAGTGCAACTAATGAAAAACTGTTTTTT
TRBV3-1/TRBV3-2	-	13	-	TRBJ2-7	CASSFRASYEQYF	TGTGCCAGCAGCTTCAGGGCGTCCTACGAGCAGTACTTC
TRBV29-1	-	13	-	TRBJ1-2	CSALLRAPYGYTF	TGCAGCGCGTTATTGCGGGCGCCCTATGGCTACACCTTC
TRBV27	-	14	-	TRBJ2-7	CASSLLGTPLEQYF	TGTGCCAGCAGTTTATTGGGGACTCCCCTCGAGCAGTACTTC
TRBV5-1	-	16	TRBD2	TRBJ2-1	CASSPYRLAGGQEQFF	TGCGCCAGCAGCCCATACCGTCTAGCGGGGGGTCAGGAGCAGTTCTTC
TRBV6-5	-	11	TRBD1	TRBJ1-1	CASRDSDEAFF	TGTGCCAGCCGGGACAGCGATGAAGCTTTCTTT
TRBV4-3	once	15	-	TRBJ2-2	CASSQDSQITGELFF	TGCGCCAGCAGCCAAGACTCTCAGATTACCGGGGAGCTGTTTTTT
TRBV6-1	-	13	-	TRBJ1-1	CASSEGGGTEAFF	TGTGCCAGCAGTGAAGGGGGGGGCACTGAAGCTTTCTTT
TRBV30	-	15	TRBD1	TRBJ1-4	CAWSVTGTEREKLFF	TGTGCCTGGAGTGTGACCGGGACAGAAAGAGAAAAACTGTTTTTT
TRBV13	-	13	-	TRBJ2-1	CASSLYGGNEQFF	TGTGCCAGCAGCTTATATGGAGGGAATGAGCAGTTCTTC
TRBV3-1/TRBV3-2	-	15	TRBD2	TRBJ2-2	CASSQGRADTGELFF	TGTGCCAGCAGCCAGGGGAGGGCGGACACCGGGGAGCTGTTTTTT
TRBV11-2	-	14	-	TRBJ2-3	CASSLDPFTDTQYF	TGTGCCAGCAGCTTAGACCCCTTCACAGATACGCAGTATTTT
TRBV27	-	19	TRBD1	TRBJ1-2	CASSLRGRDRGIPNYGYTF	TGTGCCAGCAGTTTAAGAGGAAGGGACAGGGGAATACCCAACTATGGCTACACCTTC
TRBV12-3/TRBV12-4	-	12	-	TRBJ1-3	CASSLSGNTIYF	TGTGCCAGCAGTTTGTCAGGAAACACCATATATTTT
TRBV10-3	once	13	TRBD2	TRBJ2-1	CAISGPRGDEQFF	TGTGCCATCAGTGGCCCTCGGGGGGATGAGCAGTTCTTC
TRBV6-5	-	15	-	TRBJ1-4	CASSYEGGANEKLFF	TGTGCCAGCAGTTACGAGGGAGGAGCTAATGAAAAACTGTTTTTT
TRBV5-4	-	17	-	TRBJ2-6	CASSLGAGTSGANVLTF	TGTGCCAGCAGCTTGGGTGCGGGGACCTCTGGGGCCAACGTCCTGACTTTC
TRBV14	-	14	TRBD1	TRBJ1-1	CASSPNIQGAVAFF	TGTGCCAGCAGCCCGAATATACAGGGGGCGGTAGCTTTCTTT
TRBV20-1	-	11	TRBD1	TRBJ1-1	CGTGMNTEAFF	TGCGGGACAGGGATGAACACTGAAGCTTTCTTT